What follows are 10 T cell receptor beta chains derived from one specimen sequenced in a study of blood T cell repertoires in COVID-19. Sequenced by immunoSEQ multiplex PCR; TCRdb stores in-frame clones only, minus some. The data contain about 210,000 clones, approximately 85% of them singletons. Sequenced input: peripheral blood. These TCRs come from a woman in her seventies with COVID-19, enrolled during active disease.

The V and J genes are TRBV11-2 and TRBJ1-6; D gene uncertain. V shed 4 bases and J shed 1 base, with 14 bases lying between them. Per the germline V gene, CDR1 is SGHAT and CDR2 is FQNNGV. The CDR3 is made up of 17 amino acids. CDR3 region: CASSSIGRSSYNSPLHF. The CDR3, as DNA: TGTGCCAGCAGCTCAATAGGGAGGAGTTCCTATAATTCACCCCTCCACTTT.

The rearrangement uses TRBV5-1 and TRBJ1-3; D remains unclear. CDR3 size: 15 residues. Germline V CDR1 and CDR2: SGHRS, YFSETQ. V was cut by 0 bases and J by 0 bases, with 7 bases left in between. For the CDR3, the DNA is TGCGCCAGCAGCTTGGGACTGATCTCTGGAAACACCATATATTTT. The encoded protein is CASSLGLISGNTIYF.

The chain links TRBV10-3 to TRBJ2-3; D might be TRBD2 (6 bases). Trimming stripped 6 bases from V and 2 bases from J, with 12 bases between. From germline, CDR1 is ENHRY and CDR2 SYGVKD. The CDR3 is 14 amino acids. The CDR3 loop reads CAISGGKLTDTQYF. In DNA, the CDR3 is TGTGCCATCAGCGGCGGGAAACTCACAGATACGCAGTATTTT.

The chain combines TRBV7-3 with TRBJ2-7; D is perhaps TRBD2 (5 bases). The CDR3 sequence is 13 residues long. The ends were cut back, 5 bases at V and 4 bases at J, with 12 bases in the middle. Germline values: CDR1 SGHTA, CDR2 FQGTGA. DNA of the CDR3: TGTGCCAGCAGCCCGGGGTCGGAATACGAGCAGTACTTC. Encoded protein: CASSPGSEYEQYF. The variable domain in full, with the rest retrieved from reference TRBV7-3 and TRBJ2-7, is GAGVSQTPSNKVTEKGKYVELRCDPISGHTALYWYRQSLGQGPEFLIYFQGTGAADDSGLPNDRFFAVRPEGSVSTLKIQRTERGDSAVYLCASSPGSEYEQYFGPGTRLTVT.

The chain has TRBV19 and TRBJ1-2, with 9 bases lining up with TRBD1. In germline, CDR1 is LNHDA, CDR2 SQIVND (reference sequence). Trimming cost V 1 base and J 3 bases; bases outside gene matches: 9. The length of the CDR3 is 17 residues. CDR3 protein: CASSIVRGTGPDYGYTF. The CDR3 nucleotides read TGTGCCAGTAGTATAGTAAGGGGGACAGGGCCCGACTATGGCTACACCTTC.

The chain recombines TRBV10-3 with TRBJ1-4; D remains unclear. The assigned J gene may be wrong: the sequence end matches TRBJ2-2 better. Germline loops: CDR1 ENHRY, CDR2 SYGVKD. CDR3 length: 12 residues. As DNA, the CDR3 is TGTGCCTCTCGAGCACCACAGGGGGAGCTGTTTTTT. This translates into CASRAPQGELFF.

The rearrangement joins TRBV11-3 to TRBJ1-1; perhaps TRBD1 as D (6 bases). The CDR3 runs to 16 residues. Trimming stripped 5 bases from V and 2 bases from J, with 18 bases between. Germline assignment: CDR1 SGHNT and CDR2 YENEEA. Written as DNA, the CDR3 is TGTGCCAGCAGCCCGTTTTCAGGGACAACAAACACTGAAGCTTTCTTT. This codes for CASSPFSGTTNTEAFF.

The rearrangement joins TRBV6-5 to TRBJ2-2, with D tentatively TRBD2 (6 bases). The CDR3 has 14 residues. Germline V gives CDR1 MNHEY, CDR2 SVGAGI. Trimming took 3 bases from V and 5 from J, leaving 10 bases between them. CDR3 coding DNA: TGTGCCAGCAGTTATGTGGCGGGGACCGGGGAGCTGTTTTTT. This gives the protein CASSYVAGTGELFF.

V is TRBV11-2 and J is TRBJ1-5, with 9 bases matching TRBD1. The CDR3 has 16 residues. Germline V CDR1 and CDR2: SGHAT, FQNNGV. Trimming at V came to 4 bases and at J to 0 bases, leaving 4 bases not matched to a gene. CDR3 nucleotide sequence: TGTGCCAGCAGCTGGGGACAGGGAAATAGCAATCAGCCCCAGCATTTT. It is translated as CASSWGQGNSNQPQHF.

This chain uses TRBV10-3 with TRBJ2-7, with 8 bases that match TRBD1. The junction had 7 bases not matched to a gene; V was cut back by 10 bases and J by 2 bases. The CDR3 consists of 13 residues. Germline lookup yields CDR1 ENHRY and CDR2 SYGVKD. CDR3 sequence (DNA): TGTGCCAGTACCGGGACAGGCCCCTACGAGCAGTACTTC. Translating gives CASTGTGPYEQYF.